This is a list of T cell receptor beta chains from one sample in a study of shared clonotypes between healthy human individuals. The table came from immunoSEQ multiplex PCR; TCRdb's copy has only in-frame clones and leaves some out. There are about 1 million clones in the sample; more than 60% occur only once, and around 1.4% lies in the top ten. The sequencing sample was made of memory CD4+ T cells sorted from blood. These receptors all come from a man aged 18 to 30 in good health. Both conserved end residues are part of each CDR3. Each record gives: J gene, clone size, D gene, V gene, CDR3 protein, CDR3 DNA. D genes are given only for firm matches. Clone size appears in some rows only: once, few, many, or a class for an expanded clone.

>TRBJ1-6|-|TRBD1|TRBV5-5
CASSWAGGQGLSSYNSPLHF
TGTGCCAGCAGCTGGGCCGGGGGACAGGGATTGAGCTCCTATAATTCACCCCTCCACTTT
>TRBJ2-7|-|-|TRBV30
CAWSPGHIYEQYF
TGTGCCTGGAGTCCTGGACATATCTACGAGCAGTACTTC
>TRBJ1-3|-|-|TRBV28
CASRGLGNTIYF
TGTGCCAGCCGGGGTCTTGGAAACACCATATATTTT
>TRBJ2-7|-|-|TRBV6-1
CASSGQGPPYEQYF
TGTGCCAGCAGTGGGCAGGGACCTCCCTACGAGCAGTACTTC
>TRBJ1-6|-|TRBD1|TRBV6-5
CASRRGQSVNSPLHF
TGTGCCAGCAGGAGGGGACAGAGCGTTAATTCACCCCTCCACTTT
>TRBJ1-6|-|TRBD1|TRBV5-4
CASSSQGAISSPLHF
TGTGCCAGCAGTTCACAGGGGGCAATCTCCTCACCCCTCCACTTT
>TRBJ2-7|once|TRBD2|TRBV7-8
CASSKRTSGISYEQYF
TGTGCCAGCAGTAAAAGGACTAGCGGGATCTCCTACGAGCAGTACTTC
>TRBJ2-5|-|-|TRBV9
CASSVEGTAAGETQYF
TGTGCCAGCAGCGTAGAGGGAACAGCGGCAGGGGAGACCCAGTACTTC
>TRBJ2-5|-|-|TRBV6-1
CASSVRGETQYF
TGTGCCAGCAGTGTCAGGGGAGAGACCCAGTACTTC
>TRBJ1-2|-|-|TRBV2
CASQGTLSNYGYTF
TGTGCTAGTCAGGGTACACTTTCTAACTATGGCTACACCTTC
>TRBJ2-7|-|TRBD2|TRBV15
CATGRSGLAGEQYF
TGTGCCACCGGGCGATCGGGTCTAGCGGGGGAGCAGTACTTC